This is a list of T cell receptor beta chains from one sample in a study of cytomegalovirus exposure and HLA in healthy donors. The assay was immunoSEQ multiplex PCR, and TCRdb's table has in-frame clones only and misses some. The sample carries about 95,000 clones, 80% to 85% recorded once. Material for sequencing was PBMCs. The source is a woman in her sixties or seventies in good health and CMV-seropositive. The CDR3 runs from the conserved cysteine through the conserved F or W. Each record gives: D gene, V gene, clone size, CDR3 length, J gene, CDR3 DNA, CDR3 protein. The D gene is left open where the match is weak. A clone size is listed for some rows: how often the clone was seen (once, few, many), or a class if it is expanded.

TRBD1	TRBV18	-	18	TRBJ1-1	TGTGCCAGCTCACCAGGGCAGGGGGCTGGAATAACCCTGGGTGAAGCTTTCTTT	CASSPGQGAGITLGEAFF
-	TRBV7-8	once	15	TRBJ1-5	TGTGCCAGCAGCTTATCTCAGGCCAGCAATCAGCCCCAGCATTTT	CASSLSQASNQPQHF
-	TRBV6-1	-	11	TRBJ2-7	TGTGCCAGCAGTGATCCAGGGATACAGTACTTC	CASSDPGIQYF
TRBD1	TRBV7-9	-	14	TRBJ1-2	TGTGCCAGCAGCTCTATGGACAGGATCTATGGCTACACCTTC	CASSSMDRIYGYTF
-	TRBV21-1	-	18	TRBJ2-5	TGTGCCAGCAGCATGCCTACCGGGACTAGCGGGCCACAAGAGACCCAGTACTTC	CASSMPTGTSGPQETQYF
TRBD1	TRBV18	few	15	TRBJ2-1	TGTGCCAGCTCACCACCAGGACAGGGGTACAATGAGCAGTTCTTC	CASSPPGQGYNEQFF
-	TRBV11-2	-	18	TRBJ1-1	TGTGCCAGCAGCCCATCGTTTTCCGGGACTCCCAGAGGCACTGAAGCTTTCTTT	CASSPSFSGTPRGTEAFF
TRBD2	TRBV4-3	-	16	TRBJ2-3	TGCGCCAGCAGCCTTAGCGGGGGGGGTGGCACAGATACGCAGTATTTT	CASSLSGGGGTDTQYF
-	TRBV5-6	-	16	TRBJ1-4	TGTGCCAGCAGCCTTTCGGCAATTGGGCCTAATGAAAAACTGTTTTTT	CASSLSAIGPNEKLFF
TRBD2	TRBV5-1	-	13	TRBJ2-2	TGCGCCAGCAGGGGACTATACACCGGGGAGCTGTTTTTT	CASRGLYTGELFF
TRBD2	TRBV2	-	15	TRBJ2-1	TGTGCCAGCAGGGGGCCTAGCGGTTCCTACAATGAGCAGTTCTTC	CASRGPSGSYNEQFF
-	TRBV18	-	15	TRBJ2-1	TGTGCCAGCTCACCCGGGACTTCAGCCTACAATGAGCAGTTCTTC	CASSPGTSAYNEQFF
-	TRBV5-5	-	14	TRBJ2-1	TGTGCCAGCAGCTTCCGGGACTGGCGTCAAGAGCAGTTCTTC	CASSFRDWRQEQFF
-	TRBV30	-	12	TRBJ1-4	TGTGCCTGGAGTAGGGGTGCGGAAAAACTGTTTTTT	CAWSRGAEKLFF
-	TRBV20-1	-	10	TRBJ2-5	TGCAGTGCTAGGAAGCAGGACCAGTACTTC	CSARKQDQYF
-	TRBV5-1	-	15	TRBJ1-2	TGCGCCAGCAGCTTGCCGGACAGCTCCTCCTATGGCTACACCTTC	CASSLPDSSSYGYTF
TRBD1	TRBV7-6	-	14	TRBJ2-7	TGTGCCAGCAGCTCACAGGGGGGCTCCTACGAGCAGTACTTC	CASSSQGGSYEQYF
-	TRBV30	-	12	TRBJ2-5	TGTGCCTGGGGACACCGAGAAGGGACCCAGTACTTC	CAWGHREGTQYF
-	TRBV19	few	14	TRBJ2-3	TGTGCCAGCCGCCCGGACAGCTACCAGTATACGCAGTATTTT	CASRPDSYQYTQYF
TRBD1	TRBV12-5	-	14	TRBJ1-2	TGTGCTAGTGGCTTCGACAGGGGAGGGTATGGCTACACCTTC	CASGFDRGGYGYTF
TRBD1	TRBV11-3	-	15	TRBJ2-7	TGTGCCAGCACCATGACAGGGCGTCCCACCTACGAGCAGTACTTC	CASTMTGRPTYEQYF
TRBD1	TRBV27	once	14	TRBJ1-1	TGTGCCAGCGGTTTTTGGCAGGGACAGACTGAAGCTTTCTTT	CASGFWQGQTEAFF
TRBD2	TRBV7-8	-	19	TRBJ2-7	TGTGCCAGCAGCAAAAGCCTGGGGACTAGCGGGAGATGGTCGTACGAGCAGTACTTC	CASSKSLGTSGRWSYEQYF
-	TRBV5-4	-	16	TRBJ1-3	TGTGCCAGCAGCTTGTCCCAGTCGCAATCTGGAAACACCATATATTTT	CASSLSQSQSGNTIYF
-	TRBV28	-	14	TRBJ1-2	TGTGCCGGACGACGGGGGGTGCCGGGGGGGGGCTACACCTTC	CAGRRGVPGGGYTF
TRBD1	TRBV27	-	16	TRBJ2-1	TGTGCCAGCAGTCGGACAGGACAGGGTCTTAACAATGAGCAGTTCTTC	CASSRTGQGLNNEQFF
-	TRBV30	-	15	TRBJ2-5	TGTGCCTGGAGTTCAGGGAAGGGATTCGGTGAGACCCAGTACTTC	CAWSSGKGFGETQYF
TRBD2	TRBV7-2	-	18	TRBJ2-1	TGTGCCAGCAGCTTAAGAGGCCTAGCGGGAGGGCCGGGGAATGAGCAGTTCTTC	CASSLRGLAGGPGNEQFF
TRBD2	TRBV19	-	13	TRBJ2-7	TGTGCCAGTAGTGGAGGAAGTTACGGGAGGAAGTACTTC	CASSGGSYGRKYF